This TCR beta chain was identified in a study of read filtering for tumor transcriptome and immune sequencing. Across the whole study: DNase treatment preceded whole-transcriptome library preparation.

This clonotype was detected ten times or more. Antigen specificity is unknown. This library used roughly 370 ng RNA and molecular barcoded adaptors spanning alpha/delta and beta/gamma chains. From the reads, TCRdb called clonotypes with MiXCR, one entry per CDR3 protein. The sample holds about 57,000 distinct CDR3 sequences, approximately 22% seen once. Study conclusions and caveats: Single-read clonotypes: roughly 86% of IR-seq clonotypes (around 3.5% of reads), about 70% of RNA-seq clonotypes (44.6% of reads).

V was cut by 8 bases and J by 0 bases, with 14 bases left in between. The CDR3 is made up of 15 amino acids. From germline, CDR1 is MNHEY and CDR2 SVGAGI. The clonotype was recovered from a donor at least 40 years old with multiple myeloma. This rearrangement joins TRBV6-5 to TRBJ2-1, with D possibly matching TRBD2 (5 bases). Sequenced material: a population of CD138-negative cells sorted from bone marrow. The CDR3 DNA reads TGTGCCAGCTCTGGCGGGTCAAGCTCCTACAATGAGCAGTTCTTC. Its translation: CASSGGSSSYNEQFF.